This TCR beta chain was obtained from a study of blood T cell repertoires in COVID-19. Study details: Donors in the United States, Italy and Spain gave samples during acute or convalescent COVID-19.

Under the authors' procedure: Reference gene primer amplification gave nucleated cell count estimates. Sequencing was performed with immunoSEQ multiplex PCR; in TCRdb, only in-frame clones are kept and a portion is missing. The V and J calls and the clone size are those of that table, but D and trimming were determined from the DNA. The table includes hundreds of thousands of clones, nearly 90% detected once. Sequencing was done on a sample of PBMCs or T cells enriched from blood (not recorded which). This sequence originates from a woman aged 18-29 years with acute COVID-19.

CDR3 loop: CASRRQFNEKLFF. CDR3 bases: TGTGCCAGCAGACGACAGTTTAATGAAAAACTGTTTTTT. V gene TRBV6-5 combines with J gene TRBJ1-4; a possible D gene is TRBD1 (5 bases). The length of the CDR3 is 13 residues. Trimming shortened V by 6 bases and J by 4 bases, and 9 bases separated the two germline ends. Germline-derived CDR1 and CDR2 are MNHEY and SVGAGI.